The 27 T cell receptor beta chains in this list originate from one sample, sequenced in a study of blood T cells in healthy people across ages. The second PCR ran roughly 6 to 11 cycles with a sample-barcoded 5' primer and J-beta primers. TCRdb itself ran the 5' RACE reads through MiXCR, one entry per CDR3 protein. The sample contains about 830,000 distinct CDR3 sequences, around 68% of which appear only once. Sequencing input: blood. The receptor source for this set is a young man in good health.

This rearrangement joins TRBV28 to TRBJ2-4; 10 bases are a match to TRBD2. V was clipped by 6 bases and J by 13 bases; unmatched bases: 15. Germline CDR1 and CDR2: MDHEN and SYDVKM. The CDR3 is 15 residues long. The CDR3: CASRYVAGGTNEQYF. CDR3 coding DNA: TGTGCCAGCAGATACGTAGCGGGGGGTACGAATGAGCAGTACTTC.

The chain combines TRBV5-1 with TRBJ2-1, with 10 bases aligning to TRBD1. The germline gives CDR1 SGHRS, CDR2 YFSETQ. Unmatched junction bases numbered 3, after V lost 3 bases and J lost 6 bases. CDR3 size: 14 residues. The CDR3 spells CASSSGTGVNEQFF. The CDR3, as DNA: TGCGCCAGCAGCTCCGGGACAGGGGTCAATGAGCAGTTCTTC. Combining the CDR3 with reference TRBV5-1 and TRBJ2-1 gives the whole variable domain KAGVTQTPRYLIKTRGQQVTLSCSPISGHRSVSWYQQTPGQGLQFLFEYFSETQRNKGNFPGRFSGRQFSNSRSEMNVSTLELGDSALYLCASSSGTGVNEQFFGPGTRLTVL.

This sequence joins TRBV29-1 and TRBJ2-3; weak D call: TRBD1 (6 bases). The germline V gene encodes CDR1 SQVTM and CDR2 ANQGSEA. The CDR3 consists of 14 residues. The germline V and J ends were trimmed by 6 bases and 2 bases, with 15 bases remaining between them. CDR3 protein: CSVPQGLDTDTQYF. CDR3 DNA: TGCAGCGTCCCCCAGGGGCTGGACACAGATACGCAGTATTTT.

This clonotype appeared a few times. The V and J genes are TRBV7-2 and TRBJ2-7; D not certain. V was clipped by 5 bases and J by 6 bases, with 14 bases between them. From germline, CDR1 is SGHTA and CDR2 FQGNSA. The CDR3 contains 13 residues. Here the CDR3 DNA reads TGTGCCAGCAGCCCAGGCTTGCTTGGCGAGCAGTACTTC. It specifies CASSPGLLGEQYF. The full variable domain, rest sourced from reference TRBV7-2 and TRBJ2-7, is GAGVSQSPSNKVTEKGKDVELRCDPISGHTALYWYRQSLGQGLEFLIYFQGNSAPDKSGLPSDRFSAERTGGSVSTLTIQRTQQEDSAVYLCASSPGLLGEQYFGPGTRLTVT.

This clonotype was counted once. V gene TRBV11-2 combines with J gene TRBJ2-5; TRBD2 aligns across 7 bases. The CDR3 is 16 residues long. Germline V gene data show CDR1 as SGHAT and CDR2 as FQNNGV. Trimming removed 1 base from V and 4 bases from J; junction bases left unmatched: 9. CDR3 sequence: CASSLVLADVRETQYF. CDR3 coding DNA: TGTGCCAGCAGCTTAGTGCTAGCGGATGTGAGAGAGACCCAGTACTTC.

The chain carries TRBV2 and TRBJ2-7; D is possibly TRBD1 or TRBD2 (5 bases each). In germline, CDR1 is SNHLY, CDR2 FYNNEI. V was pared by 3 bases and J by 3 bases, with 15 bases between. This CDR3 has 15 amino acids. DNA of the CDR3: TGTGCCAGCAGTGACGGGGACCTCTCACACTACGAGCAGTACTTC. This translates into CASSDGDLSHYEQYF.

The table lists this clonotype with a count of one. One end of the junction is discordant with germline, which a read error may explain. This chain uses TRBV4-1 with TRBJ1-1; 9 nucleotides match TRBD1. The CDR3 is 14 residues long. In germline, CDR1 is MGHRA, CDR2 YSYEKL. The CDR3 nucleotides read TGCGTCAGCAGTTTCGACAGGGGGGGGACTGAAGCTTTCTTT. This sequence encodes CVSSFDRGGTEAFF.

This chain connects TRBV27 to TRBJ1-2, with D unresolved. V lost 8 bases to trimming and J lost 4 bases, with 8 bases between them. Germline CDR1 reads MNHEY; CDR2 reads SMNVEV (reference sequence). CDR3 size: 11 residues. For the CDR3, the DNA is TGTGCCAGCCTCGACCGCTATGGCTACACCTTC. This encodes CASLDRYGYTF.

This chain uses TRBV9 with TRBJ2-7; unclear D gene. Germline V gene sequence: CDR1 SGDLS, CDR2 YYNGEE. The CDR3 covers 13 residues. The V and J ends lost 4 bases and 0 bases respectively, with 8 bases between them. The CDR3 loop reads CASSTASSYEQYF. The CDR3 nucleotides are TGTGCCAGCAGCACGGCAAGCTCCTACGAGCAGTACTTC.

Only a few counts were recorded for this clonotype. The CDR3 here is CASIGSYNEQFF. The CDR3 DNA reads as TGTGCCAGCATCGGTTCCTACAATGAGCAGTTCTTC. This chain connects TRBV7-2 to TRBJ2-1; D remains unclear. This CDR3 has 12 residues. Trimming took 7 bases from V and 1 from J, leaving 5 bases between them. Germline loops: CDR1 SGHTA, CDR2 FQGNSA.

The chain combines TRBV9 with TRBJ1-1, with 8 bases matching TRBD1. The CDR3 spans 17 residues. The V gene's germline CDR1 is SGDLS and CDR2 YYNGEE. V lost 2 bases and J lost 1; bases outside the gene matches: 10. The CDR3 sequence is CASSVGGLQGGNTEAFF. The CDR3 region has the DNA TGTGCCAGCAGCGTTGGGGGGTTACAGGGGGGGAACACTGAAGCTTTCTTT.

The chain is built from TRBV7-2 and TRBJ2-7, with no clear D. CDR1 and CDR2 from the germline V gene are SGHTA and FQGNSA. The CDR3 is 16 amino acids. The V end was cut by 6 bases, the J end by 0 bases, with 18 bases between. Here the CDR3 reads CASRPTAFPSSYEQYF. The CDR3 DNA reads TGTGCCAGCAGGCCCACAGCCTTCCCCAGCTCCTACGAGCAGTACTTC.

This chain joins TRBV20-1 and TRBJ1-5; no clear D gene. The V gene lost 4 bases and the J gene lost 10 bases, with 17 bases spanning the gap. In germline, CDR1 is DFQATT, CDR2 SNEGSKA (reference sequence). CDR3 length: 13 residues. The CDR3 DNA reads TGCAGTGCTAATTCGGCCTTTGAGGAACCCCAGCATTTT. Protein sequence: CSANSAFEEPQHF.

With respect to this clonotype: The junction departs from germline at one end; a sequencing error may be responsible. This chain joins TRBV27 and TRBJ2-7; D gene ambiguous. There are 15 residues in the CDR3. Per the germline V gene, CDR1 is MNHEY and CDR2 is SMNVEV (reference sequence). CDR3 sequence reads: CASSPNMPSSYEQYF. The DNA of the CDR3 is TGCGCCAGCAGTCCAAACATGCCGAGCTCCTACGAGCAGTACTTC.

Concerning this clonotype: A much larger clone differs by one base, so this may be a read error. The chain recombines TRBV7-2 with TRBJ1-2; perhaps TRBD1 as D (5 bases). The CDR3 spans 15 residues. The germline CDR1 and CDR2 sequences are SGHTA and FQGNSA. Trimming took off 1 base at V and 3 bases at J, with 12 bases between the two ends. In DNA form, the CDR3 reads TGTGCCAGCAGCTTAGTCGCAGGGTCTGACTATGGCTACACCTTC. This codes for CASSLVAGSDYGYTF.

The rearrangement links TRBV4-3 to TRBJ1-4; D call uncertain. Germline V CDR1 and CDR2: LGHNA, YSLEER. CDR3 length: 15 residues. V dropped 1 base and J dropped 7 bases, with 13 bases sitting between them. The CDR3 loop is CASSQGRGFGEKLFF. The CDR3 nucleotides read TGCGCCAGCAGCCAAGGACGCGGCTTTGGTGAAAAACTGTTTTTT.

The V call is TRBV4-1, the J call TRBJ2-6; D is tentatively TRBD1 or TRBD2 (5 bases each). The V gene lost 1 base and the J gene lost 4 bases, with 14 bases spanning the gap. The CDR3 is 17 residues long. From germline, CDR1 is MGHRA and CDR2 YSYEKL. CDR3 protein: CASSQGLRGRGANVLTF. Written as DNA, the CDR3 is TGCGCCAGCAGCCAAGGTTTACGGGGCCGGGGGGCCAACGTCCTGACTTTC.

The V call is TRBV20-1, the J call TRBJ2-1, with TRBD1 matching 10 bases. The DNA end is a closer match to TRBJ2-7, so the J assignment may be wrong. Germline V gene data show CDR1 as DFQATT and CDR2 as SNEGSKA (reference sequence). The CDR3 is 12 residues long. Here the CDR3 DNA reads TGCAGTGCAACCGGGACAGGGGTGGAGCAGTACTTC. Protein product: CSATGTGVEQYF.

This clonotype has only one observation. The chain combines TRBV7-7 with TRBJ2-7, with D unresolved. Germline lookup yields CDR1 SSHAT and CDR2 FNYEAQ (reference sequence). The CDR3 extends over 13 amino acids. Trimming shortened V by 4 bases and J by 6 bases, and 13 bases separated the two germline ends. The CDR3 sequence is CASSSSSGSEQYF. CDR3 in DNA: TGTGCCAGCAGCTCATCCTCAGGCAGCGAGCAGTACTTC.

This clonotype came up a few times. V and J are TRBV7-9 and TRBJ1-2; the D is unclear. V shed 5 bases and J shed 7 bases, with 14 bases lying between them. The CDR3 length is 13 residues. The germline CDR1 and CDR2 sequences are SEHNR and FQNEAQ (reference sequence). The CDR3 spells CASSPSPSGGYTF. The CDR3 DNA sequence: TGTGCCAGCAGCCCGTCTCCAAGTGGTGGCTACACCTTC.

The chain combines TRBV29-1 with TRBJ2-3; 14 nucleotides agree with TRBD2. This CDR3 spans 14 amino acids. V dropped 7 bases and J dropped 4; count of bases not matched to a gene: 4. The germline gives CDR1 SQVTM, CDR2 ANQGSEA. The CDR3 region is CSGVTSGGADTQYF. In DNA form, the CDR3 reads TGCAGCGGCGTGACTAGCGGGGGGGCAGATACGCAGTATTTT.

The V call is TRBV19, the J call TRBJ1-1, with D tentatively TRBD1 (6 bases). The germline CDR1 and CDR2 sequences are LNHDA and SQIVND (reference sequence). CDR3 length: 14 residues. V was pared by 3 bases and J by 4 bases, with 12 bases between. The CDR3 coding sequence is TGTGCCAGTAGTATTCGCAGGGGTATCACTGAAGCTTTCTTT. Its protein product is CASSIRRGITEAFF.

This chain links TRBV29-1 with TRBJ2-4, with 8 bases that match TRBD1. The closer fit of TRBJ2-7 to the DNA end suggests the J call may be wrong. The CDR3 runs to 14 residues. Germline V gene sequence: CDR1 SQVTM, CDR2 ANQGSEA. The CDR3 is CSVYDRGKSYEQYF. The CDR3 coding sequence is TGCAGCGTCTACGACAGGGGAAAGTCCTACGAGCAGTACTTC.

The V call is TRBV6-6, the J call TRBJ1-6; 7 bases are shared with TRBD1. J was trimmed by 5 bases and V by 6 bases; bases with no gene match: 10. The CDR3 sequence is 16 residues long. CDR1 is MNHNY, CDR2 SVGAGI, per germline (reference sequence). The CDR3 region has the DNA TGTGCCAGCAGACACAGACAGGGCCCTAATAATTCACCCCTCCACTTT. Its protein is CASRHRQGPNNSPLHF.

The chain carries TRBV4-2 and TRBJ2-7, with 7 bases that match TRBD2. V lost 0 bases, J lost 4 bases, and 6 bases stayed unmatched. The CDR3 consists of 15 residues. The germline CDR1 and CDR2 sequences are LGHNA and YNFKEQ. The chain's CDR3 is CASSQEETSWYEQYF. CDR3 DNA sequence: TGTGCCAGCAGCCAAGAGGAGACTAGCTGGTACGAGCAGTACTTC.

This clonotype was seen more than once but under ten times. V and J are TRBV7-2 and TRBJ2-4, with TRBD1 as a possible D gene (6 bases). The better agreement between TRBJ2-7 and the DNA end casts doubt on the J call. CDR1 and CDR2 (germline): SGHTA, FQGNSA. This CDR3 comprises 15 residues. The CDR3 spells CASSFTPTGRGEQYF. CDR3 bases: TGTGCCAGCAGCTTTACCCCAACAGGGAGAGGCGAGCAGTACTTC.

This clonotype was observed a few times. The gene calls are TRBV9 and TRBJ2-3; no definite D call. The germline V gene encodes CDR1 SGDLS and CDR2 YYNGEE. The CDR3 is made up of 12 amino acids. The V gene lost 0 bases and the J gene lost 5 bases, with 4 bases spanning the gap. CDR3 sequence reads: CASSVGEDTQYF. As DNA, the CDR3 is TGTGCCAGCAGCGTAGGCGAAGATACGCAGTATTTT.